Reported below is one T cell receptor (beta chain). What it recognizes is unknown. The sample's time point: pretreatment peripheral blood. Per patient, between 1 and 8 samples were collected at pretreatment and on-treatment time points. These data come from a study of PD-L1 blockade in urothelial cancer. Study-level information: Analysis of blood occurred 3 weeks (second dose) and 6 weeks after treatment start. Study observations and caveats: A pretreatment blood TCR clonality that fell below the median predicted better progression-free and overall survival.

V shed 5 bases and J 3 bases; nucleotides not matched to a gene: 8. Germline CDR1 and CDR2: SEHNR and FQNEAQ (reference sequence). The CDR3 has 16 amino acids. Each PCR reaction had synthetic TCR analog templates spiked into it. Data came from immunoSEQ multiplex PCR; TCRdb stores just in-frame clones and leaves some out. Seen here are around 100,000 clones, around 87% observed once, and the top ten hold 2% to 2.5%. The sequences come from PBMCs, collected around atezolizumab (anti-PD-L1) treatment. This sequence originates from a man in his sixties with urothelial cancer. The chain links TRBV7-9 to TRBJ2-2; 8 nucleotides match TRBD2. The CDR3 protein is CASSPQGAGDTGELFF. Here the CDR3 DNA reads TGTGCCAGCAGCCCCCAAGGAGCGGGGGACACCGGGGAGCTGTTTTTT.